A selection of T cell receptor beta chains follows, all from one sample in a study of human T cells and chemical hapten exposure. TCRdb reprocessed the RACE reads via MiXCR and lists one record per CDR3 protein. The sample yields about 90,000 distinct CDR3 sequences, approximately 10% seen once. The source material was whole blood, sampled in connection with sensitization to the hapten diphenylcyclopropenone (DPC). These receptors all stem from a young woman with alopecia areata. Some clones in this sample may be carry-over from other donors' samples. Both conserved end residues are part of each CDR3. Each record gives: CDR3 protein, CDR3 DNA, D gene, clone size, V gene, J gene. A D gene is named only where the DNA matches it firmly. Size is stated for part of the rows, as once, few or many counts, or as a class when the clone is expanded.

cdr3_aa: CASSLTGSGANVLTF
cdr3_nt: TGCGCCAGCAGCTTGACAGGGTCTGGGGCCAACGTCCTGACTTTC
d_call: .
clone_size: many
v_call: TRBV5-1
j_call: TRBJ2-6

cdr3_aa: CSVGLRLMGTEAFF
cdr3_nt: TGCAGCGTCGGCCTTAGGTTAATGGGCACTGAAGCTTTCTTT
d_call: .
clone_size: few
v_call: TRBV29-1
j_call: TRBJ1-1

cdr3_aa: CASSYGGGQPQHF
cdr3_nt: TGTGCCAGCAGTTATGGGGGTGGCCAGCCCCAGCATTTT
d_call: .
clone_size: many
v_call: TRBV6-2/TRBV6-3
j_call: TRBJ1-5

cdr3_aa: CSVAGTGEVGTQYF
cdr3_nt: TGCAGCGTGGCCGGGACAGGGGAAGTGGGGACCCAGTACTTC
d_call: TRBD1
clone_size: .
v_call: TRBV29-1
j_call: TRBJ2-5

cdr3_aa: CASSLRVAGTGTEAFF
cdr3_nt: TGTGCCAGCAGTTTACGGGTCGCAGGGACGGGGACTGAAGCTTTCTTT
d_call: .
clone_size: many
v_call: TRBV12-3/TRBV12-4
j_call: TRBJ1-1

cdr3_aa: CASTLGEGAIRQEQYF
cdr3_nt: TGTGCCAGCACCCTAGGTGAGGGGGCAATCCGTCAGGAGCAGTACTTC
d_call: TRBD1
clone_size: many
v_call: TRBV12-3/TRBV12-4
j_call: TRBJ2-7

cdr3_aa: CSASGQGQQETQYF
cdr3_nt: TGCAGTGCTTCCGGACAGGGGCAGCAAGAGACCCAGTACTTC
d_call: TRBD1
clone_size: many
v_call: TRBV20-1
j_call: TRBJ2-5

cdr3_aa: CASRPTGVRYSPLHF
cdr3_nt: TGTGCCAGCAGGCCGACAGGGGTTCGGTATTCACCCCTCCACTTT
d_call: TRBD1
clone_size: many
v_call: TRBV13
j_call: TRBJ1-6

cdr3_aa: CSVRGQVRNTEAFF
cdr3_nt: TGCAGCGTTCGTGGACAGGTCCGGAACACTGAAGCTTTCTTT
d_call: TRBD1
clone_size: many
v_call: TRBV29-1
j_call: TRBJ1-1

cdr3_aa: CASSLPGAGTSVYEQYF
cdr3_nt: TGTGCCAGCAGTTTACCCGGAGCCGGGACTAGCGTGTACGAGCAGTACTTC
d_call: TRBD2
clone_size: .
v_call: TRBV28
j_call: TRBJ2-7

cdr3_aa: CASSQIGSYNSPLHF
cdr3_nt: TGTGCCAGCAGCCAAATCGGCTCCTATAATTCACCCCTCCACTTT
d_call: .
clone_size: few
v_call: TRBV7-9
j_call: TRBJ1-6

cdr3_aa: CASQTGMAKNIQYF
cdr3_nt: TGCGCCAGCCAAACAGGGATGGCCAAAAACATTCAGTACTTC
d_call: .
clone_size: many
v_call: TRBV10-2
j_call: TRBJ2-4

cdr3_aa: CSVGGRNYNEQFF
cdr3_nt: TGCAGCGTTGGCGGGAGAAACTACAATGAGCAGTTCTTC
d_call: TRBD2
clone_size: once
v_call: TRBV29-1
j_call: TRBJ2-1

cdr3_aa: CASSAESWRETQYF
cdr3_nt: TGTGCCAGCAGCGCCGAAAGCTGGAGGGAGACCCAGTACTTC
d_call: .
clone_size: many
v_call: TRBV11-2
j_call: TRBJ2-5

cdr3_aa: CASSLALGNTEAFF
cdr3_nt: TGCGCCAGCAGCTTGGCCTTAGGGAACACTGAAGCTTTCTTT
d_call: .
clone_size: many
v_call: TRBV5-1
j_call: TRBJ1-1

cdr3_aa: CASSSRETGTTIHTQYF
cdr3_nt: TGTGCCAGCAGCTCCCGAGAAACCGGGACAACGATACATACGCAGTATTTT
d_call: .
clone_size: .
v_call: TRBV13
j_call: TRBJ2-3

cdr3_aa: CASGQSPMGGLGNAFF
cdr3_nt: TGTGCCAGCGGACAGTCCCCAATGGGGGGGCTGGGGAATGCTTTCTTT
d_call: .
clone_size: many
v_call: TRBV2
j_call: TRBJ1-1

cdr3_aa: CASSVMGAANTEAFF
cdr3_nt: TGTGCCAGCAGTGTGATGGGGGCCGCTAACACTGAAGCTTTCTTT
d_call: .
clone_size: many
v_call: TRBV12-3/TRBV12-4
j_call: TRBJ1-1

cdr3_aa: CASSTEDGNQPQHF
cdr3_nt: TGTGCCAGCAGTACCGAGGACGGCAATCAGCCCCAGCATTTT
d_call: .
clone_size: few
v_call: TRBV28
j_call: TRBJ1-5

cdr3_aa: CASRASGGGPLYF
cdr3_nt: TGTGCCAGCAGAGCTAGCGGGGGGGGTCCTTTGTACTTC
d_call: TRBD2
clone_size: many
v_call: TRBV28
j_call: TRBJ2-5

cdr3_aa: CASSEVPPLAGDYGELFF
cdr3_nt: TGCGCCAGCAGTGAAGTTCCCCCGTTGGCAGGGGATTACGGGGAGCTGTTTTTT
d_call: .
clone_size: few
v_call: TRBV10-1
j_call: TRBJ2-2

cdr3_aa: CASRDQQPQHF
cdr3_nt: TGTGCCAGCAGGGACCAACAGCCCCAGCATTTT
d_call: .
clone_size: .
v_call: TRBV28
j_call: TRBJ1-5

cdr3_aa: CASSFRGTDYEQYF
cdr3_nt: TGTGCCAGCAGTTTTAGGGGCACTGACTACGAGCAGTACTTC
d_call: .
clone_size: many
v_call: TRBV27
j_call: TRBJ2-7

cdr3_aa: CATSVQGASTDTQYF
cdr3_nt: TGTGCCACCAGTGTCCAGGGGGCTAGCACAGATACGCAGTATTTT
d_call: TRBD1
clone_size: .
v_call: TRBV24-1
j_call: TRBJ2-3

cdr3_aa: CASSLAPGTSGSKRTNEQFF
cdr3_nt: TGTGCCAGCAGCTTAGCCCCCGGGACTAGCGGGAGTAAACGGACCAATGAGCAGTTCTTC
d_call: TRBD2
clone_size: .
v_call: TRBV11-2
j_call: TRBJ2-1